Following are 25 T cell receptor beta chains from one sample sequenced in a study of T-cell memory formation after mild COVID-19. In TCRdb, the 5' RACE reads were re-called with MiXCR into one record per CDR3 protein. The sample records over 150,000 distinct CDR3 sequences, roughly 13% being singletons. The sequenced sample consisted of PBMCs or a T cell subset sorted from them (not recorded which). The receptors stem from a man younger than 30 who had mild COVID-19 (a few samples of this study predate the infection). Cell type and time point are not known.

This clonotype was observed a few times. This rearrangement joins TRBV11-2 to TRBJ2-1; D possibly uses TRBD1 or TRBD2 (6 bases each). This CDR3 contains 16 residues. V lost 2 bases to trimming and J lost 1 base, with 12 bases between them. Germline V gives CDR1 SGHAT, CDR2 FQNNGV. The CDR3 here is CASSLRGDPSYNEQFF. The DNA of the CDR3 is TGTGCCAGCAGCTTAAGGGGGGACCCGTCCTACAATGAGCAGTTCTTC.

This clonotype was counted a few times. The chain is built from TRBV7-2 and TRBJ2-6, with a tentative D call TRBD2 (6 bases). The CDR3 length is 16 residues. V lost 0 bases, J lost 2 bases, and 8 bases lay in between. Germline V lookup: CDR1 SGHTA, CDR2 FQGNSA. CDR3: CASSLAGGAGANVLTF. The CDR3 DNA sequence: TGTGCCAGCAGCTTAGCTGGCGGGGCTGGGGCCAACGTCCTGACTTTC.

This clonotype was counted a few times. The chain recombines TRBV7-2 with TRBJ1-5; tentative D call: TRBD1 (6 bases). V lost 5 bases, J lost 0 bases, and 8 bases lay in between. Germline V gene lookup returns CDR1 SGHTA and CDR2 FQGNSA. This CDR3 is built from 14 residues. The DNA for the CDR3 is TGTGCCAGCAGCCGGGACACTAGCAATCAGCCCCAGCATTTT. Amino acids: CASSRDTSNQPQHF.

V and J are TRBV5-1 and TRBJ1-2; 10 bases are shared with TRBD1. Losses at the gene ends were 4 bases for V and 7 bases for J; bases not matched to a gene: 7. The CDR3 contains 14 residues. Looked up from germline, CDR1 is SGHRS and CDR2 is YFSETQ. The CDR3 loop is CASSPLTGGGGYTF. Written as DNA, the CDR3 is TGCGCCAGCAGCCCCCTGACAGGGGGCGGTGGCTACACCTTC.

This chain connects TRBV13 to TRBJ2-5, with 9 bases lining up with TRBD2. The CDR3 has 15 residues. V was pared by 5 bases and J by 2 bases, with 6 bases of the junction left unmatched. CDR1 PRHDT and CDR2 FYEKMQ come from the germline V gene (reference sequence). In DNA, the CDR3 is TGTGCCAGCAGCACACGGACTAGCGCTCAAGAGACCCAGTACTTC. It is translated as CASSTRTSAQETQYF.

This clonotype was detected a few times. CDR3 sequence: CASRQQGSNEQYF. In nucleotides, the CDR3 is TGTGCCAGCAGGCAACAGGGGTCCAACGAGCAGTACTTC. V gene TRBV12-3 or TRBV12-4 combines with J gene TRBJ2-7; 7 nucleotides match TRBD1. The CDR3 covers 13 residues. J lost 5 bases, V lost 6 bases, and 7 bases had no gene match.

There are a few counts of this clonotype. J is TRBJ1-6 and V is TRBV7-8; TRBD1 is a possible D gene (6 bases). CDR3 length: 15 amino acids. Germline assignment: CDR1 SGHVS and CDR2 FQNEAQ. The V end lost 5 bases, the J end lost 12 bases, and 20 bases lay between the germline ends. The CDR3 coding sequence is TGTGCCAGCAGCGCTAGAAGACAGGCGACCGGACCCCTCCACTTT. Its translation: CASSARRQATGPLHF.

The chain combines TRBV20-1 with TRBJ2-3; D is unresolved. Trimming shortened V by 6 bases and J by 4 bases, and 8 bases separated the two germline ends. In germline, CDR1 is DFQATT, CDR2 SNEGSKA (reference sequence). The CDR3 covers 11 residues. Here the CDR3 reads CSAQRADTQYF. The CDR3 DNA is TGCAGTGCCCAGCGAGCAGATACGCAGTATTTT.

The V and J genes are TRBV12-3 or TRBV12-4 and TRBJ1-2; TRBD1 might be the D (6 bases). The CDR3 runs to 14 residues. The V end lost 7 bases, the J end lost 2 bases, and 14 bases lay between the germline ends. Written as DNA, the CDR3 is TGTGCCAGCACTAACGAGGGGGGGAACTATGGCTACACCTTC. Encoded protein: CASTNEGGNYGYTF.

This clonotype was seen ten or more times. The rearrangement links TRBV9 to TRBJ2-2; no clear D. Trimming shortened V by 0 bases and J by 6 bases, and 9 bases separated the two germline ends. CDR1 and CDR2 (germline): SGDLS, YYNGEE. The CDR3 loop spans 14 amino acids. For the CDR3, the DNA is TGTGCCAGCAGCGTAGATGTAGATGCCGGGGAGCTGTTTTTT. This translates into CASSVDVDAGELFF.

The chain links TRBV28 to TRBJ2-2; 7 bases align to TRBD1. CDR3 length: 15 residues. Germline V gene data show CDR1 as MDHEN and CDR2 as SYDVKM. V shed 5 bases, J shed 4 bases, and the junction held 7 bases outside the gene matches. The CDR3 loop reads CASSLPTGSTGELFF. CDR3 nucleotide sequence: TGTGCCAGCAGTCTCCCGACAGGGAGCACCGGGGAGCTGTTTTTT. Filled out from reference TRBV28 and TRBJ2-2, the complete variable domain reads DVKVTQSSRYLVKRTGEKVFLECVQDMDHENMFWYRQDPGLGLRLIYFSYDVKMKEKGDIPEGYSVSREKKERFSLILESASTNQTSMYLCASSLPTGSTGELFFGEGSRLTVL.

The chain has TRBV12-3 or TRBV12-4 and TRBJ2-3; 13 nucleotides agree with TRBD2. The CDR3 loop spans 18 amino acids. The J segment lost 2 bases and the V segment lost 0 bases, leaving 5 bases of the junction unmatched. CDR3 region: CASSLAWTSGGTTDTQYF. DNA of the CDR3: TGTGCCAGCAGTTTAGCGTGGACTAGCGGGGGCACCACAGATACGCAGTATTTT.

The CDR3 here is CASSTDRFTDTQYF. The DNA of the CDR3 is TGCGCCAGCAGCACGGACAGGTTCACAGATACGCAGTATTTT. V gene TRBV4-3 combines with J gene TRBJ2-3; 7 positions agree with TRBD1. The ends lost 5 bases at V and 2 bases at J; junction bases unmatched: 4. The CDR3 extends over 14 amino acids. Germline CDR1 reads LGHNA; CDR2 reads YSLEER.

The chain links TRBV7-2 to TRBJ2-3; no definite D call. The V end was cut by 1 base, the J end by 2 bases, with 4 bases between. This CDR3 has 13 amino acids. Per the germline V gene, CDR1 is SGHTA and CDR2 is FQGNSA. CDR3 amino acids: CASSLDYTDTQYF. DNA for the CDR3: TGTGCCAGCAGCTTAGACTACACAGATACGCAGTATTTT.

This clonotype turned up a few times. This chain connects TRBV7-8 to TRBJ1-1, with a weak D call TRBD1 (6 bases). Trimming took off 1 base at V and 6 bases at J, with 12 bases between the two ends. The CDR3 totals 14 residues. The germline V gene has CDR1 SGHVS and CDR2 FQNEAQ. The CDR3 region is CASSLDRARAEAFF. The CDR3 coding sequence is TGTGCCAGCAGCTTAGACAGGGCTAGGGCTGAAGCTTTCTTT.

The chain joins TRBV4-1 to TRBJ1-4; D call uncertain. CDR1 and CDR2 from the germline V gene are MGHRA and YSYEKL. The CDR3 spans 13 residues. Trimming pared 10 bases from V and 4 bases from J, leaving 13 bases between. The CDR3: CATSKALNEKLFF. The CDR3 DNA follows: TGCGCCACGAGCAAGGCCCTTAATGAAAAACTGTTTTTT.

V usage is TRBV5-1 and J usage is TRBJ2-3; 16 nucleotides match TRBD2. Germline-derived CDR1 and CDR2 are SGHRS and YFSETQ. V gave up 2 bases and J gave up 4 bases; unmatched junction bases: 7. The CDR3 extends over 18 amino acids. CDR3 sequence reads: CASSFGTSGGASADTQYF. Here the CDR3 DNA reads TGCGCCAGCAGCTTTGGGACTAGCGGGGGGGCTAGCGCAGATACGCAGTATTTT.

This clonotype was recorded many times. The rearrangement joins TRBV5-1 to TRBJ1-1; D is unclear. Trimming left V 1 base short and J 0 bases short, with 10 bases between. CDR1 is SGHRS, CDR2 YFSETQ, per germline. The CDR3 is 15 residues long. CDR3 bases: TGCGCCAGCAGCTTGACCGTCACGATGAACACTGAAGCTTTCTTT. It is translated as CASSLTVTMNTEAFF.

This clonotype was found many times. V usage is TRBV15 and J usage is TRBJ1-5; D unresolved. CDR3 length: 16 amino acids. Germline loops: CDR1 LNHNV, CDR2 YYDKDF (reference sequence). V was clipped by 0 bases and J by 0 bases, with 9 bases between them. The CDR3 region has the DNA TGTGCCACCAGCAGAGATCGAGCCTATAGCAATCAGCCCCAGCATTTT. This codes for CATSRDRAYSNQPQHF.

For the CDR3, the DNA is TGTGCCAGCAGCTCCGGGGCGGGGGGCACAGATACGCAGTATTTT. Translated: CASSSGAGGTDTQYF. This chain uses TRBV7-3 with TRBJ2-3; 7 positions agree with TRBD2. Per the germline V gene, CDR1 is SGHTA and CDR2 is FQGTGA. Trimming took 4 bases from V and 1 from J; bases not matched to a gene: 5. This CDR3 has 15 residues.

This clonotype was seen a handful of times. This chain links TRBV9 with TRBJ2-4; D might be TRBD1 (6 bases). V was trimmed by 4 bases and J by 10 bases, leaving 18 bases between them. The CDR3 sequence is 14 residues long. Germline V gives CDR1 SGDLS, CDR2 YYNGEE. CDR3 sequence (DNA): TGTGCCAGCAGCCGCGGACAGCCGGAGTATATTCAGTACTTC. Amino acid sequence: CASSRGQPEYIQYF.

The chain recombines TRBV3-1 with TRBJ1-5; TRBD1 might be the D (5 bases). The length of the CDR3 is 13 residues. The ends were cut back, 3 bases at V and 7 bases at J, with 10 bases in the middle. CDR1 is LGHDT, CDR2 YNNKEL, per germline (reference sequence). Here the CDR3 DNA reads TGTGCCAGCAGCCAGCAGGGTTACCAGCCCCAGCATTTT. Its protein product is CASSQQGYQPQHF.

V usage is TRBV2 and J usage is TRBJ2-2; D ambiguous. Looked up from germline, CDR1 is SNHLY and CDR2 is FYNNEI. Trimming shortened V by 6 bases and J by 8 bases, and 7 bases separated the two germline ends. This CDR3 has 11 residues. DNA for the CDR3: TGTGCCAGCAGGACGAGGGGGGAGCTGTTTTTT. Translating it yields CASRTRGELFF.

In this sample, this clonotype turned up a few times. This chain joins TRBV11-2 and TRBJ1-2; unclear D gene. This CDR3 is built from 14 residues. Trimming removed 1 base at V and 8 bases at J, with 14 bases between. The germline V gene encodes CDR1 SGHAT and CDR2 FQNNGV. CDR3 protein: CASSLGRGLGGYTF. The CDR3, as DNA: TGTGCCAGCAGCTTAGGCCGAGGACTGGGAGGCTACACCTTC.

This clonotype came up a few times. The chain has TRBV28 and TRBJ1-2, with D possibly TRBD1 on 5 matching bases. This CDR3 comprises 12 residues. Germline loops: CDR1 MDHEN, CDR2 SYDVKM. V was trimmed by 10 bases and J by 3 bases, leaving 12 bases between them. CDR3 sequence: CAIWGTHYGYTF. CDR3 sequence (DNA): TGTGCCATCTGGGGGACGCACTATGGCTACACCTTC.